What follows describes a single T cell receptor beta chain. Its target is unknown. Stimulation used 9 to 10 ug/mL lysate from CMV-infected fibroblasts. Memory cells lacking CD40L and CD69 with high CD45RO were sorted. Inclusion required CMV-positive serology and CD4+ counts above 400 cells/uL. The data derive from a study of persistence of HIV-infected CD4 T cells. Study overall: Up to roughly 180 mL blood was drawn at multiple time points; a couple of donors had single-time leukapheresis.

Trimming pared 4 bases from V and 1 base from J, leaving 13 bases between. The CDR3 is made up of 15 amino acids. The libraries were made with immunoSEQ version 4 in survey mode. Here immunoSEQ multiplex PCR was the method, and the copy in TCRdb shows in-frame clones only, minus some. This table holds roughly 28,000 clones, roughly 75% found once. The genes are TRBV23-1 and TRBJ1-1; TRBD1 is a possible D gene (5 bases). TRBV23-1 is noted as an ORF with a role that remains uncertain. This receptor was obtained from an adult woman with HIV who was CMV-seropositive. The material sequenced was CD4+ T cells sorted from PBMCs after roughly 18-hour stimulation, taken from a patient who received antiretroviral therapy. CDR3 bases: TGCGCCAGCAGTCGCAAGGGGAATGAGAACACTGAAGCTTTCTTT. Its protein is CASSRKGNENTEAFF.